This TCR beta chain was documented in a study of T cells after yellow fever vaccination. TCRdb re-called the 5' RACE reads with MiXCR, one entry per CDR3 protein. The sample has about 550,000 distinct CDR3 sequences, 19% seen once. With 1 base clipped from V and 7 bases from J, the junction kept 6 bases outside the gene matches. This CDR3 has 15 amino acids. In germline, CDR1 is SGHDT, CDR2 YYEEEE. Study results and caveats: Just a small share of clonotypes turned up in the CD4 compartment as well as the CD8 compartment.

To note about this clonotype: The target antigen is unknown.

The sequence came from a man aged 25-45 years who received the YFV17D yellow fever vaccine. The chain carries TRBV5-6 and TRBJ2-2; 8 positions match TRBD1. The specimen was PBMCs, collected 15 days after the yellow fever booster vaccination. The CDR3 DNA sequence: TGTGCCAGCAGCTTGCCCGACAGGGGAGTCGGGGAGCTGTTTTTT. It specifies CASSLPDRGVGELFF.